The 30 T cell receptor beta chains presented below share a single source sample, sequenced in a study of blood T cells in healthy people across ages. Using a J-beta primer mix together with a sample-barcoded 5' primer, a second PCR was run for roughly 6 to 12 cycles. A single record per CDR3 protein comes from TCRdb applying MiXCR to the 5' RACE reads. The sample gives about a million distinct CDR3 sequences, around 54% of which show up once; roughly 23% is in the top ten. The specimen was blood. These receptors were obtained from a woman aged 60-75 years in good health.

This clonotype has more than one count but fewer than ten. The chain employs TRBV6-2 or TRBV6-3 and TRBJ2-7; D remains unclear. Trimming removed 8 bases from V and 2 bases from J, with 19 bases in between. This CDR3 is 15 amino acids long. Germline V gene lookup returns CDR1 MNHEY and CDR2 SVGEGT. CDR3 nucleotide sequence: TGTGCCAGCTCATTATTACAGATCTTCCCCTACGAGCAGTACTTC. Translating it yields CASSLLQIFPYEQYF.

The V gene is TRBV20-1, the J gene TRBJ2-7; 9 nucleotides align to TRBD2. The CDR3 loop spans 13 amino acids. With 5 bases clipped from V and 6 bases from J, the junction kept 8 bases outside the gene matches. The germline CDR1 and CDR2 sequences are DFQATT and SNEGSKA (reference sequence). CDR3: CSARSGSLREQYF. As DNA, the CDR3 is TGCAGTGCTCGTAGCGGGAGCTTACGCGAGCAGTACTTC.

This chain links TRBV4-1 with TRBJ2-1; D uncertain. The germline V and J ends were trimmed by 4 bases and 10 bases, with 11 bases remaining between them. This CDR3 is 12 amino acids long. In germline, CDR1 is MGHRA, CDR2 YSYEKL. CDR3 residues: CASSPSLGEQFF. The CDR3 region has the DNA TGCGCCAGCAGCCCCAGTTTAGGAGAGCAGTTCTTC.

J is TRBJ2-3 and V is TRBV5-1; 10 positions match TRBD2. The CDR3 is 16 residues long. Germline CDR1 reads SGHRS; CDR2 reads YFSETQ. V was clipped by 1 base and J by 0 bases; unmatched bases: 2. This chain's CDR3 is CASSLSGRASTDTQYF. CDR3 nucleotide sequence: TGCGCCAGCAGCTTGAGCGGGAGGGCAAGCACAGATACGCAGTATTTT.

The rearrangement uses TRBV4-1 and TRBJ2-7; D is uncertain. This CDR3 has 15 amino acids. CDR1 MGHRA and CDR2 YSYEKL come from the germline V gene. V shed 4 bases and J shed 1 base, with 14 bases lying between them. The CDR3 sequence: CASSPTTELSYEQYF. Here the CDR3 DNA reads TGCGCCAGCAGCCCAACGACTGAGCTATCCTACGAGCAGTACTTC.

The chain links TRBV24-1 to TRBJ2-5; 14 bases fit TRBD2. The CDR3 extends over 18 amino acids. In germline, CDR1 is KGHDR, CDR2 SFDVKD. The V gene end was trimmed by 4 bases and the J gene end by 4 bases; junction bases not matched to a gene: 10. The DNA of the CDR3 is TGTGCCACCAGTGAACTGGGGACTAGCGGGAGCGGGCGAGAGACCCAGTACTTC. This sequence encodes CATSELGTSGSGRETQYF.

J is TRBJ2-7 and V is TRBV9; TRBD2 aligns across 7 bases. The CDR3 length is 13 residues. V shed 7 bases and J 6 bases; nucleotides not matched to a gene: 10. CDR1 is SGDLS and CDR2 is YYNGEE in the germline V gene. CDR3 region: CASGGVKEGEQYF. Written as DNA, the CDR3 is TGTGCCAGCGGGGGGGTCAAAGAGGGCGAGCAGTACTTC.

The chain recombines TRBV15 with TRBJ2-5; D not resolved. The V gene lost 0 bases and the J gene lost 5 bases, with 4 bases spanning the gap. The CDR3 length is 12 residues. From germline, CDR1 is LNHNV and CDR2 YYDKDF (reference sequence). Here the CDR3 DNA reads TGTGCCACCAGCAGAGAGGGCGAGACCCAGTACTTC. This gives the protein CATSREGETQYF.

The genes are TRBV30 and TRBJ1-4; weak D call: TRBD1 (5 bases). The CDR3 totals 14 residues. CDR1 is GTSNPN and CDR2 is SVGIG in the germline V gene (reference sequence). Trimming cost V 0 bases and J 8 bases, with 13 bases left between them. DNA for the CDR3: TGTGCCTGGAGTGTACTCAGGGCAGCCGAAAAACTGTTTTTT. Encoded protein: CAWSVLRAAEKLFF.

This clonotype was picked up a small number of times. The chain carries TRBV15 and TRBJ1-1; D remains unclear. Germline lookup yields CDR1 LNHNV and CDR2 YYDKDF (reference sequence). CDR3 length: 14 residues. Trimming shortened V by 2 bases and J by 1 base, and 8 bases separated the two germline ends. CDR3 coding DNA: TGTGCCACCAGCAGACAGAGGGAGAACACTGAAGCTTTCTTT. This codes for CATSRQRENTEAFF.

This rearrangement joins TRBV5-5 to TRBJ1-1; D is possibly TRBD1 (5 bases). V was clipped by 3 bases and J by 6 bases, with 18 bases between them. The CDR3 extends over 15 amino acids. CDR1 is SGHKS and CDR2 is YYEKEE in the germline V gene (reference sequence). DNA of the CDR3: TGTGCCAGCAGCTCTTCCGGGACGGACGTATCTGAAGCTTTCTTT. It codes for CASSSSGTDVSEAFF. The full variable domain, its missing parts supplied by reference TRBV5-5 and TRBJ1-1, is DAGVTQSPTHLIKTRGQQVTLRCSPISGHKSVSWYQQVLGQGPQFIFQYYEKEERGRGNFPDRFSARQFPNYSSELNVNALLLGDSALYLCASSSSGTDVSEAFFGQGTRLTVV.

This clonotype showed up many times. The chain has TRBV5-1 and TRBJ2-5; maybe TRBD2 (7 bases). Germline V gene lookup returns CDR1 SGHRS and CDR2 YFSETQ. The CDR3 extends over 16 amino acids. V was trimmed by 2 bases and J by 2 bases, leaving 16 bases between them. The CDR3 DNA is TGCGCCAGCAGCTTCCAGGGTCGGGGGGCACAAGAGACCCAGTACTTC. This codes for CASSFQGRGAQETQYF.

The chain links TRBV2 to TRBJ1-2; TRBD1 matches 7 bases. Unmatched junction bases numbered 9, after V lost 3 bases and J lost 8 bases. CDR1 is SNHLY, CDR2 FYNNEI, per germline. The CDR3 sequence is 14 residues long. CDR3 sequence: CASSDVTGSWGYTF. CDR3 nucleotide sequence: TGTGCCAGCAGTGATGTGACAGGGTCCTGGGGCTACACCTTC.

The chain joins TRBV5-6 to TRBJ1-1; D may be TRBD1 (5 bases). CDR3 size: 13 residues. In germline, CDR1 is SGHDT, CDR2 YYEEEE. The ends were cut back, 3 bases at V and 4 bases at J, with 10 bases in the middle. The CDR3 reads CASSWGDLTEAFF. CDR3 DNA: TGTGCCAGCAGCTGGGGGGACCTCACTGAAGCTTTCTTT.

This clonotype was seen at least ten times. The V call is TRBV29-1, the J call TRBJ2-7; D ambiguous. The CDR3 is 12 amino acids. In germline, CDR1 is SQVTM, CDR2 ANQGSEA. The germline V and J ends were trimmed by 6 bases and 2 bases, with 11 bases remaining between them. CDR3 in DNA: TGCAGCGTACAACCCCAAGCCTACGAGCAGTACTTC. This codes for CSVQPQAYEQYF.

This clonotype was counted a few times. The chain couples TRBV27 to TRBJ2-3, with a weak D call TRBD2 (6 bases). This CDR3 region has 13 residues. With 7 bases removed from V and 0 bases from J, the gap between germline ends came to 8 bases. CDR1 and CDR2 from the germline V gene are MNHEY and SMNVEV (reference sequence). The CDR3 loop is CASMGLSTDTQYF. In nucleotides, the CDR3 is TGTGCCAGCATGGGACTTAGCACAGATACGCAGTATTTT.

J is TRBJ2-1 and V is TRBV5-6; D is perhaps TRBD1 or TRBD2 (6 bases each). This CDR3 region has 16 residues. Germline V lookup: CDR1 SGHDT, CDR2 YYEEEE. With 4 bases removed from V and 4 bases from J, the gap between germline ends came to 18 bases. This CDR3 reads CASSGGNAGTYNEQFF. The CDR3 bases are TGTGCCAGCAGCGGCGGAAATGCGGGGACATACAATGAGCAGTTCTTC.

This sequence joins TRBV29-1 and TRBJ2-2; 7 bases are shared with TRBD1. This CDR3 region has 15 residues. Germline values: CDR1 SQVTM, CDR2 ANQGSEA. J lost 7 bases, V lost 7 bases, and 15 bases had no gene match. This chain's CDR3 is CSASVGQGVFGELFF. CDR3 DNA sequence: TGCAGCGCCTCGGTAGGGCAGGGGGTTTTCGGGGAGCTGTTTTTT.

The J gene is TRBJ2-6, the V gene TRBV12-3 or TRBV12-4; 7 positions match TRBD1. V trimming: 9 bases; J trimming: 0 bases; junction bases outside the gene matches: 5. The length of the CDR3 is 15 residues. The CDR3 DNA reads TGTGCCAGTAACAGGGGAACCTCTGGGGCCAACGTCCTGACTTTC. This codes for CASNRGTSGANVLTF.

This clonotype has only a few counts. The gene calls are TRBV5-1 and TRBJ1-2; D not certain. Germline V gene data show CDR1 as SGHRS and CDR2 as YFSETQ. This CDR3 is 16 amino acids long. With 3 bases removed from V and 0 bases from J, the gap between germline ends came to 15 bases. The CDR3: CASSSSASFTNYGYTF. DNA of the CDR3: TGCGCCAGCAGCTCCTCTGCGAGTTTTACTAACTATGGCTACACCTTC.

DNA for the CDR3: TGTGCCAGCAACGGCGCGGGACGACCTCCGGAGCAGTTCTTC. It specifies CASNGAGRPPEQFF. The V call is TRBV12-3 or TRBV12-4, the J call TRBJ2-1; possibly TRBD2 for D (6 bases). The CDR3 contains 14 residues. Trimming cost V 7 bases and J 10 bases, with 20 bases left between them.

This clonotype was detected a few times. J is TRBJ2-3 and V is TRBV12-5; 12 bases align to TRBD2. CDR3 length: 17 amino acids. The germline gives CDR1 LGHNT, CDR2 FRNRAP. The V segment lost 2 bases and the J segment 7 bases; nucleotides outside the gene matches: 10. The CDR3 nucleotides read TGTGCTAGTGGTTTGTTCAGTCTAGCGGGAGGGCCTCATACGCAGTATTTT. Protein sequence: CASGLFSLAGGPHTQYF.

CDR3 DNA: TGCAGTGCTCTTACAGGGGGCGGCTACACCTTC. Protein sequence: CSALTGGGYTF. The chain joins TRBV20-1 to TRBJ1-2; 9 bases align to TRBD1. V lost 5 bases to trimming and J lost 8 bases; unmatched junction nucleotides: 3. In germline, CDR1 is DFQATT, CDR2 SNEGSKA (reference sequence). This CDR3 comprises 11 residues.

This clonotype was found a few times. V and J are TRBV2 and TRBJ2-3; D unclear. The V end was cut by 8 bases, the J end by 2 bases, with 8 bases between. The germline V gene encodes CDR1 SNHLY and CDR2 FYNNEI. The CDR3 is 12 amino acids. Written as DNA, the CDR3 is TGTGCCAGCGTCTCCGACACAGATACGCAGTATTTT. It translates to CASVSDTDTQYF.

The genes are TRBV7-2 and TRBJ2-4; 7 bases align to TRBD1. The J call may be mistaken, given a closer DNA end match to TRBJ2-5. In germline, CDR1 is SGHTA, CDR2 FQGNSA. This CDR3 spans 14 amino acids. The CDR3 region has the DNA TGTGCCAGCAGCTCGGACAGGTGGCGGGAGACCCAGTACTTC. It is translated as CASSSDRWRETQYF.

The genes are TRBV2 and TRBJ1-2, with 8 bases identical to TRBD1. Germline CDR1 SNHLY, CDR2 FYNNEI. The junction had 15 bases not matched to a gene; V was cut back by 5 bases and J by 13 bases. There are 14 residues in the CDR3. CDR3 region: CASSQHYDRGQRTF. DNA of the CDR3: TGTGCCAGCAGTCAACACTACGACAGGGGTCAACGCACCTTC. Supplemented by reference TRBV2 and TRBJ1-2, the full variable domain reads EPEVTQTPSHQVTQMGQEVILRCVPISNHLYFYWYRQILGQKVEFLVSFYNNEISEKSEIFDDQFSVERPDGSNFTLKIRSTKLEDSAMYFCASSQHYDRGQRTFGSGTRLTVV.

This chain links TRBV7-9 with TRBJ2-3; D gene ambiguous. The CDR3 extends over 18 amino acids. Germline CDR1 is SEHNR and CDR2 is FQNEAQ (reference sequence). V lost 5 bases to trimming and J lost 0 bases, with 21 bases between them. CDR3 bases: TGTGCCAGCAGCCCCTATCGTGTGGTAGTGGGAAGCACAGATACGCAGTATTTT. Its translation: CASSPYRVVVGSTDTQYF.

This chain uses TRBV28 with TRBJ2-4; D is perhaps TRBD1 or TRBD2 (6 bases each). The DNA end is more similar to TRBJ2-7, so the J call may be wrong. The CDR3 totals 16 residues. The germline gives CDR1 MDHEN, CDR2 SYDVKM. The CDR3 loop reads CASSFPLKGGSYEQYF. CDR3 sequence (DNA): TGTGCCAGCAGTTTCCCCCTAAAGGGGGGCTCCTACGAGCAGTACTTC.

Of note for this clonotype: Germline is not matched at one junction end, which may reflect a read error. V is TRBV9 and J is TRBJ1-2, with D uncertain. The CDR3 is 16 residues long. Germline loops: CDR1 SGDLS, CDR2 YYNGEE. CDR3 sequence reads: CAGSVAGRRLIGGYTF. CDR3 coding DNA: TGTGCCGGCAGCGTAGCAGGCAGGAGGCTAATTGGGGGCTACACCTTC.

This clonotype came up a few times. The chain carries TRBV29-1 and TRBJ2-3; perhaps TRBD1 as D (6 bases). From germline, CDR1 is SQVTM and CDR2 ANQGSEA. This CDR3 contains 13 residues. With 6 bases removed from V and 4 bases from J, the gap between germline ends came to 14 bases. The CDR3 nucleotides are TGCAGCGTCCAGGGGACGGTGGCAGATACGCAGTATTTT. It encodes CSVQGTVADTQYF.